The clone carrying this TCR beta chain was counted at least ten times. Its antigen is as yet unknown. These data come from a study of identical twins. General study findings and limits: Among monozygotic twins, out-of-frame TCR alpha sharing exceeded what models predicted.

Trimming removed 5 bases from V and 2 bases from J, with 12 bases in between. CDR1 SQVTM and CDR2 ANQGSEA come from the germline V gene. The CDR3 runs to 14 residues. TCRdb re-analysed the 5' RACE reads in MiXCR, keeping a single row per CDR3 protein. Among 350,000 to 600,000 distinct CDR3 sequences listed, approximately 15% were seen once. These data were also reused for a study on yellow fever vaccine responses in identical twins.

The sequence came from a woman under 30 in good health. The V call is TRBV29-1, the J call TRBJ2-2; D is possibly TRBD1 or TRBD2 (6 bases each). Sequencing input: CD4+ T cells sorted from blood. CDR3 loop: CSVRGPSNTGELFF. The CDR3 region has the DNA TGCAGCGTTCGGGGGCCTTCAAACACCGGGGAGCTGTTTTTT.